A selection of T cell receptor beta chains follows, all from one sample in a study of T-cell memory formation after mild COVID-19. TCRdb fed the 5' RACE reads into MiXCR, producing one record per CDR3 protein. The table lists roughly 370,000 distinct CDR3 sequences, approximately 16% of them singletons. Sequenced input: PBMCs or a T cell subset sorted from them (not recorded which). Every receptor here comes from a man younger than 35 who had mild COVID-19 (a few samples of this study predate the infection). Cell type and time point are not known. Both conserved end residues are part of each CDR3. A D gene is named only where the DNA matches it firmly. The size of a clone is reported for some rows only, either as once, few or many, or as a class for expanded clones.

j_call | v_call | d_call | clone_size | cdr3_nt | cdr3_aa
TRBJ1-1 | TRBV27 | TRBD1 | . | TGTGCCAGCAGGCAACAGGGGACCCACACTGAAGCTTTCTTT | CASRQQGTHTEAFF
TRBJ2-5 | TRBV12-5 | . | few | TGTGCTAGTGGCCTCGGGGGCGGGTCAGTAGAGACCCAGTACTTC | CASGLGGGSVETQYF
TRBJ2-2 | TRBV27 | . | few | TGTGCCAGCAGGTGGGGGCTAGTTGGCGGGGAGCTGTTTTTT | CASRWGLVGGELFF
TRBJ2-3 | TRBV6-5 | TRBD2 | . | TGTGCCAGCAGTTCGATTAGCGGGGGGGGATCTTCGCAGTATTTT | CASSSISGGGSSQYF
TRBJ2-5 | TRBV11-2 | . | . | TGTGCCAGCAGCTTAGACTTCCAGGCGGAGACCCAGTACTTC | CASSLDFQAETQYF
TRBJ2-5 | TRBV10-2 | . | few | TGCGCCAGCAGTGAGTCCAAGGGCTCGGTGCGGACCCAGTACTTC | CASSESKGSVRTQYF
TRBJ1-6 | TRBV15 | TRBD1 | few | TGTGCCACCAGGAGGGACAGGGGGCTTTCACCCCTCCACTTT | CATRRDRGLSPLHF
TRBJ2-7 | TRBV15 | . | few | TGTGCCACCAGCAGAGATGAGGGGAACTACGAGCAGTACTTC | CATSRDEGNYEQYF
TRBJ2-5 | TRBV20-1 | . | few | TGCAGTGCCAGGAAGGTGGAGGGCCAGGGAGAGACCCAGTACTTC | CSARKVEGQGETQYF
TRBJ2-5 | TRBV5-1 | TRBD1 | . | TGCGCCAGCAGACCGGACAGGCCCCAAGAGACCCAGTACTTC | CASRPDRPQETQYF
TRBJ1-5 | TRBV12-3/TRBV12-4 | TRBD1 | few | TGTGCCAGCAGTGAGGGGGCGCTTGGTCAGCCCCAGCATTTT | CASSEGALGQPQHF
TRBJ2-2 | TRBV24-1 | . | many | TGTGCCACCAGTGATTCCGGGGAGCTGTTTTTT | CATSDSGELFF
TRBJ2-4 | TRBV3-1 | TRBD2 | few | TGTGCCAGCAGCCCAACTAGCGGGGTAGCCAAAAACATTCAGTACTTC | CASSPTSGVAKNIQYF
TRBJ2-1 | TRBV7-9 | . | . | TGTGCCAGCAGCTTTCCTCAGTGGCATGAGCAGTTCTTC | CASSFPQWHEQFF